This T cell receptor beta chain was documented in a study of cytomegalovirus exposure and HLA in healthy donors. The germline V gene encodes CDR1 MDHEN and CDR2 SYDVKM. The V gene end was trimmed by 6 bases and the J gene end by 4 bases; junction bases not matched to a gene: 13. This CDR3 is built from 17 residues. This clone was picked up a small number of times. Its antigen remains unidentified. General study findings and limits: With DRB1 most and HLA-C fewest, TCR association rates differed between HLA loci in a later analysis. When the data were analyzed later, several of the most significant clusters appeared to be linked to common viral pathogens. With later analysis, a missense DCLRE1C variant became linked to TCR beta V- and J-gene trimming. Some V segments could not be told apart, so they were left out, TRBV6-2 and TRBV6-3 among them.

Both 60 Vbeta primers and 13 Jbeta primers went into the PCR. TCRdb's copy holds only in-frame clones and misses some; the assay was immunoSEQ multiplex PCR. The sample carries more than 80,000 clones, about 71% recorded once. The specimen sequenced was PBMCs. This sequence joins TRBV28 and TRBJ1-4, with 8 bases identical to TRBD1. This sequence was found in a boy between 10 and 17 years old in good health and CMV-seronegative. CDR3 nucleotides: TGTGCCAGCAGCTTTTTCGGACAGGGCCGCTTTAATGAAAAACTGTTTTTT. Translated: CASSFFGQGRFNEKLFF.